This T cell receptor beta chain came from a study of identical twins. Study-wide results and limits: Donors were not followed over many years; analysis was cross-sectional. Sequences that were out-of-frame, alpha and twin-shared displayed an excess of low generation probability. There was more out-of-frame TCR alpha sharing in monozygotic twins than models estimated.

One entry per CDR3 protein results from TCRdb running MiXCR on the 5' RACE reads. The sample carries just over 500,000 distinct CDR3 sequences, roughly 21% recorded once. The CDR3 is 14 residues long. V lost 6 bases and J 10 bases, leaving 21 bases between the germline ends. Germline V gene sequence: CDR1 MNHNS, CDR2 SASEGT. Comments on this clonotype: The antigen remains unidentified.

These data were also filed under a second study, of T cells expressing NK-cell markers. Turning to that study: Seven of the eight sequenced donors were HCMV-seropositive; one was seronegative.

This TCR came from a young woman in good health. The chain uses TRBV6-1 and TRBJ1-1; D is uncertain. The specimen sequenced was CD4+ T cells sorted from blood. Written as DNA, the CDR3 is TGTGCCAGCAGCGTCTCGGCGAATCCGCGGGGAGCTTTCTTT. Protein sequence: CASSVSANPRGAFF.